The rows below give T cell receptor beta chains drawn from one sample of a study of T cell responses to AZD1222 COVID-19 vaccine. Method: immunoSEQ multiplex PCR; TCRdb's copy keeps in-frame clones and lacks some. The table has 83,000 or so clones, 86% seen once. Sequences were derived from peripheral blood, sampled on day 0 of AZD1222 vaccination. The receptors here all came from an adult in good health. Both conserved end residues are part of each CDR3. The D gene is left open where the match is weak. Clone sizes are given selectively: once, few, many, or a class where the clone is expanded.

clone size: -; D gene: TRBD2; J gene: TRBJ2-1; V gene: TRBV7-9; CDR3 DNA: TGTGCCAGCAGCTCAGAAAGCGGGGCAAGCTCCTACAATGAGCAGTTCTTC; CDR3 protein: CASSSESGASSYNEQFF
clone size: -; D gene: -; J gene: TRBJ1-1; V gene: TRBV28; CDR3 DNA: TGTGCCGTCGGGCCCCAGGCGAACACTGAAGCTTTCTTT; CDR3 protein: CAVGPQANTEAFF
clone size: -; D gene: TRBD1; J gene: TRBJ1-4; V gene: TRBV12-5; CDR3 DNA: TGTGCTAGTGGTTTGAACCAGGGGGAAGGAAAACTGTTTTTT; CDR3 protein: CASGLNQGEGKLFF
clone size: -; D gene: TRBD2; J gene: TRBJ2-3; V gene: TRBV6-5; CDR3 DNA: TGTGCCAGTCTACCCAGCGGGAGAGCGACAGATACGCAGTATTTT; CDR3 protein: CASLPSGRATDTQYF
clone size: few; D gene: -; J gene: TRBJ1-2; V gene: TRBV3-1/TRBV3-2; CDR3 DNA: TGTGCCAGCAGCCCCCGGCCAAATGGAAACTATGGCTACACCTTC; CDR3 protein: CASSPRPNGNYGYTF
clone size: -; D gene: -; J gene: TRBJ2-3; V gene: TRBV24-1; CDR3 DNA: TGTGCCACCAGTGCTGCGGCCACAGATACGCAGTATTTT; CDR3 protein: CATSAAATDTQYF
clone size: -; D gene: -; J gene: TRBJ2-2; V gene: TRBV7-3; CDR3 DNA: TGTGCCAGCAGCTTAACAGCCGCGAACACCGGGGAGCTGTTTTTT; CDR3 protein: CASSLTAANTGELFF
clone size: -; D gene: -; J gene: TRBJ2-7; V gene: TRBV27; CDR3 DNA: TGTGCCAGCAGTAGAACAGGTCTACCCTACGAGCAGTACTTC; CDR3 protein: CASSRTGLPYEQYF
clone size: -; D gene: -; J gene: TRBJ2-2; V gene: TRBV28; CDR3 DNA: TGTGCCAGCAGTTTAATTAGCACCACCGGGGAGCTGTTTTTT; CDR3 protein: CASSLISTTGELFF
clone size: -; D gene: -; J gene: TRBJ1-1; V gene: TRBV12-3/TRBV12-4; CDR3 DNA: TGTGCCAGCAGTTTATCAGGGAAGGCTGAAGCTTTCTTT; CDR3 protein: CASSLSGKAEAFF
clone size: -; D gene: -; J gene: TRBJ2-1; V gene: TRBV7-9; CDR3 DNA: TGTGCCAGCAGCTTAAGTCTACCAGCAGCCAATGAGCAGTTCTTC; CDR3 protein: CASSLSLPAANEQFF
clone size: -; D gene: -; J gene: TRBJ2-5; V gene: TRBV7-2; CDR3 DNA: TGTGCCAGCAGCTCTCAAGAGACCCAGTACTTC; CDR3 protein: CASSSQETQYF
clone size: once; D gene: TRBD1; J gene: TRBJ1-2; V gene: TRBV6-6; CDR3 DNA: TGTGCCAGCAGGGGACAGGGTACGGATGGCTACACCTTC; CDR3 protein: CASRGQGTDGYTF
clone size: -; D gene: TRBD1; J gene: TRBJ1-2; V gene: TRBV6-2/TRBV6-3; CDR3 DNA: TGTGCCAGCAGTTACGGCAGGGGGCGCTCCTATGGCTACACCTTC; CDR3 protein: CASSYGRGRSYGYTF
clone size: -; D gene: -; J gene: TRBJ1-1; V gene: TRBV20-1; CDR3 DNA: TGCAGTGCTAGTGAGAACACTGAAGCTTTCTTT; CDR3 protein: CSASENTEAFF
clone size: -; D gene: TRBD1; J gene: TRBJ2-2; V gene: TRBV7-8; CDR3 DNA: TGTGCCAGCAGCTCCCGGGACAGGGTGTTCATAGACACCGGGGAGCTGTTTTTT; CDR3 protein: CASSSRDRVFIDTGELFF
clone size: once; D gene: TRBD1; J gene: TRBJ2-4; V gene: TRBV27; CDR3 DNA: TGTGCCAGCAGGGGGACAGGAGCCAAAAACATTCAGTACTTC; CDR3 protein: CASRGTGAKNIQYF
clone size: few; D gene: TRBD2; J gene: TRBJ2-2; V gene: TRBV5-1; CDR3 DNA: TGCGCCAGCAGCTCCCAGACTAGCGGCACCGGGGAGCTGTTTTTT; CDR3 protein: CASSSQTSGTGELFF
clone size: -; D gene: -; J gene: TRBJ1-5; V gene: TRBV5-1; CDR3 DNA: TGCGCCAGCAGCGAACAAGACGCGGGACGCCCCTTGAAAAATCAGCCCCAGCATTTT; CDR3 protein: CASSEQDAGRPLKNQPQHF
clone size: -; D gene: TRBD1; J gene: TRBJ1-1; V gene: TRBV7-9; CDR3 DNA: TGTGCCAGCAGCCAGGGACAGGAAGCTTTCTTT; CDR3 protein: CASSQGQEAFF
clone size: -; D gene: TRBD1; J gene: TRBJ1-2; V gene: TRBV6-5; CDR3 DNA: TGTGCCAGCAGTTACTCTACAGGGGGCTATGGCTACACCTTC; CDR3 protein: CASSYSTGGYGYTF
clone size: -; D gene: -; J gene: TRBJ2-2; V gene: TRBV19; CDR3 DNA: TGTGCCAGTAGAGGGAGGGGGGAGCTGTTTTTT; CDR3 protein: CASRGRGELFF
clone size: -; D gene: -; J gene: TRBJ1-6; V gene: TRBV11-2; CDR3 DNA: TGTGCCAGCAGAAGTATCCGGGCTACTAATTCACCCCTCCACTTT; CDR3 protein: CASRSIRATNSPLHF
clone size: -; D gene: -; J gene: TRBJ2-7; V gene: TRBV16; CDR3 DNA: TGTGCCAGCAGCCTTGGCGGGGAGAGGGGCTCCTACGAGCAGTACTTC; CDR3 protein: CASSLGGERGSYEQYF
clone size: -; D gene: TRBD1; J gene: TRBJ1-3; V gene: TRBV19; CDR3 DNA: TGTGCCAGTACCTTCTGGACAGGAACCTCTGGAAACACCATATATTTT; CDR3 protein: CASTFWTGTSGNTIYF
clone size: -; D gene: -; J gene: TRBJ1-1; V gene: TRBV7-6; CDR3 DNA: TGTGCCAGCAGCTTAGACAGGAACACTGAAGCTTTCTTT; CDR3 protein: CASSLDRNTEAFF
clone size: -; D gene: -; J gene: TRBJ2-5; V gene: TRBV24-1; CDR3 DNA: TGTGCCACCAGTGATATCGGGACACCGAAGGAAGAGACCCAGTACTTC; CDR3 protein: CATSDIGTPKEETQYF
clone size: -; D gene: TRBD2; J gene: TRBJ2-1; V gene: TRBV11-2; CDR3 DNA: TGTGCCAGCAGCCTCATAGGGGAGGGGTACAGGCTCGGTCACAATGAGCAGTTCTTC; CDR3 protein: CASSLIGEGYRLGHNEQFF
clone size: -; D gene: TRBD2; J gene: TRBJ2-1; V gene: TRBV2; CDR3 DNA: TGTGCCAGCAGTGAAGCGGGCGGGGGGATCTACAATGAGCAGTTCTTC; CDR3 protein: CASSEAGGGIYNEQFF
clone size: once; D gene: -; J gene: TRBJ1-6; V gene: TRBV28; CDR3 DNA: TGTGCCAGCTGGAGGAGCTCCTATAATTCACCCCTCCACTTT; CDR3 protein: CASWRSSYNSPLHF
clone size: -; D gene: -; J gene: TRBJ2-5; V gene: TRBV29-1; CDR3 DNA: TGCAGCGTGAACAGGGCCCTAGGCCAAGAGACCCAGTACTTC; CDR3 protein: CSVNRALGQETQYF
clone size: -; D gene: -; J gene: TRBJ2-5; V gene: TRBV7-3; CDR3 DNA: TGTGCCAGCAGCTCAACTAGGGGTGGGGAGACCCAGTACTTC; CDR3 protein: CASSSTRGGETQYF
clone size: -; D gene: -; J gene: TRBJ1-2; V gene: TRBV20-1; CDR3 DNA: TGCAGTGCACCGGGAGGGGGCTACACCTTC; CDR3 protein: CSAPGGGYTF
clone size: few; D gene: -; J gene: TRBJ2-7; V gene: TRBV27; CDR3 DNA: TGTGCCAGCAGTTTGTTCGGAGCCGACTACGAGCAGTACTTC; CDR3 protein: CASSLFGADYEQYF
clone size: -; D gene: TRBD1; J gene: TRBJ1-2; V gene: TRBV4-2; CDR3 DNA: TGTGCCAGCAGCCAAGATGGACAGGGTAACTATGGCTACACCTTC; CDR3 protein: CASSQDGQGNYGYTF
clone size: -; D gene: -; J gene: TRBJ1-2; V gene: TRBV7-8; CDR3 DNA: TGTGCCAGCAGCTTAGATTTGGCTCCCGGCTACACCTTC; CDR3 protein: CASSLDLAPGYTF
clone size: -; D gene: TRBD1; J gene: TRBJ1-2; V gene: TRBV7-9; CDR3 DNA: TGTGCCAGCAGCTCCCCCCCAGGGGGTGGTGGCTACACCTTC; CDR3 protein: CASSSPPGGGGYTF
clone size: -; D gene: -; J gene: TRBJ1-6; V gene: TRBV15; CDR3 DNA: TGTGCCACCAGCGGTGACTTCACCAATTCACCCCTCCACTTT; CDR3 protein: CATSGDFTNSPLHF
clone size: -; D gene: TRBD2; J gene: TRBJ2-2; V gene: TRBV9; CDR3 DNA: TGTGCCAGCAGCCCGCTAGCGGGGGTCACCGGGGAGCTGTTTTTT; CDR3 protein: CASSPLAGVTGELFF
clone size: -; D gene: TRBD1; J gene: TRBJ2-3; V gene: TRBV5-1; CDR3 DNA: TGCGCCAGCAGCTTGACAGGGGGCTCCGTAGATACGCAGTATTTT; CDR3 protein: CASSLTGGSVDTQYF
clone size: -; D gene: TRBD1; J gene: TRBJ1-2; V gene: TRBV5-1; CDR3 DNA: TGCGCCAGCAGCGCACGACAGGGTCTCGGCTACACCTTC; CDR3 protein: CASSARQGLGYTF
clone size: once; D gene: TRBD2; J gene: TRBJ2-2; V gene: TRBV18; CDR3 DNA: TGTGCCAGCTCACCACTAGCGGGGGCGAACACCGGGGAGCTGTTTTTT; CDR3 protein: CASSPLAGANTGELFF
clone size: -; D gene: TRBD2; J gene: TRBJ2-7; V gene: TRBV6-5; CDR3 DNA: TGTGCCAGCAGTCTTCTAGCCGGGACTAGAGACGAGCAGTACTTC; CDR3 protein: CASSLLAGTRDEQYF
clone size: -; D gene: TRBD1; J gene: TRBJ2-7; V gene: TRBV6-6; CDR3 DNA: TGTGCCAGCAGTCCGAGGAGGGCGGACAGGGTAATTAGCTACGAGCAGTACTTC; CDR3 protein: CASSPRRADRVISYEQYF
clone size: -; D gene: -; J gene: TRBJ1-3; V gene: TRBV5-1; CDR3 DNA: TGCGCCAGCACTGACCCCTCTGGAAACACCATATATTTT; CDR3 protein: CASTDPSGNTIYF
clone size: -; D gene: -; J gene: TRBJ2-1; V gene: TRBV24-1; CDR3 DNA: TGTGCCACCAGTGGACTAACGAACTACAATGAGCAGTTCTTC; CDR3 protein: CATSGLTNYNEQFF
clone size: once; D gene: TRBD1; J gene: TRBJ1-1; V gene: TRBV6-5; CDR3 DNA: TGTGCCAGCCGGGACAGGTACACTGAAGCTTTCTTT; CDR3 protein: CASRDRYTEAFF
clone size: -; D gene: -; J gene: TRBJ2-1; V gene: TRBV3-1/TRBV3-2; CDR3 DNA: TGTGCCAGCAGCCGGGACAATGAGCAGTTCTTC; CDR3 protein: CASSRDNEQFF
clone size: -; D gene: -; J gene: TRBJ1-2; V gene: TRBV9; CDR3 DNA: TGTGCCAGCAGCGTAGACGCAGGGGCCTATGGCTACACCTTC; CDR3 protein: CASSVDAGAYGYTF
clone size: -; D gene: -; J gene: TRBJ2-1; V gene: TRBV19; CDR3 DNA: TGTGCCAGTAGGACCCCAGCGGACGACAATGAGCAGTTCTTC; CDR3 protein: CASRTPADDNEQFF
clone size: -; D gene: -; J gene: TRBJ1-1; V gene: TRBV19; CDR3 DNA: TGTGCCAGTAGTATGAGGACTGAAGCTTTCTTT; CDR3 protein: CASSMRTEAFF